A single sample is the source of the 21 T cell receptor beta chains below, sequenced in a study of CD8 T cells in Susac syndrome. Random-hexamer reverse transcription was applied to about 0.5 to 1 ug RNA. TCRdb reprocessed the immunoSEQ multiplex PCR reads with MiXCR, giving one entry per CDR3 protein. The sample includes about 190,000 distinct CDR3 sequences, 95% of them seen just once. The sample consisted of CD4+ T cells from PBMCs. The receptors were gathered from a human donor with Susac syndrome.

The chain carries TRBV12-5 and TRBJ1-5; 7 nucleotides align to TRBD1. Per germline, CDR1 LGHNT and CDR2 FRNRAP. Trimming cost V 5 bases and J 5 bases; bases outside gene matches: 9. The CDR3 is 15 amino acids. Here the CDR3 reads CASGRDGQAHQPQHF. The CDR3 DNA is TGTGCTAGTGGTCGGGACGGACAGGCCCATCAGCCCCAGCATTTT.

The chain combines TRBV11-2 with TRBJ1-2; D is uncertain. The CDR3 covers 13 residues. V was cut by 2 bases and J by 4 bases, with 8 bases left in between. Germline V CDR1 and CDR2: SGHAT, FQNNGV. The CDR3 DNA is TGTGCCAGCAGCTTATCGGGCCCCTATGGCTACACCTTC. This gives the protein CASSLSGPYGYTF.

V gene TRBV3-1 combines with J gene TRBJ2-1, with D possibly TRBD2 on 5 matching bases. Per the germline V gene, CDR1 is LGHDT and CDR2 is YNNKEL (reference sequence). The CDR3 has 14 amino acids. V was trimmed by 4 bases and J by 12 bases, leaving 19 bases between them. CDR3 sequence reads: CASSPGAGGRAQFF. The DNA for the CDR3 is TGTGCCAGCAGCCCCGGTGCAGGAGGCCGGGCGCAGTTCTTC.

V is TRBV3-1 and J is TRBJ2-1; TRBD2 agrees at 8 bases. This CDR3 comprises 15 residues. The V gene end was trimmed by 3 bases and the J gene end by 3 bases; junction bases not matched to a gene: 4. Germline V gene lookup returns CDR1 LGHDT and CDR2 YNNKEL (reference sequence). The CDR3 DNA is TGTGCCAGCAGCCATTTAGCGGGGAACTACAATGAGCAGTTCTTC. Translating gives CASSHLAGNYNEQFF.

The chain has TRBV20-1 and TRBJ1-1, with D maybe TRBD1 (6 bases). From germline, CDR1 is DFQATT and CDR2 SNEGSKA (reference sequence). The CDR3 is 13 amino acids. The ends were cut back, 5 bases at V and 6 bases at J, with 16 bases in the middle. The CDR3 DNA follows: TGCAGTGCTCTGGGGGCGACAGGCCCTGAAGCTTTCTTT. Its translation: CSALGATGPEAFF.

This clonotype appeared a single time. V and J are TRBV30 and TRBJ1-5, with D possibly being TRBD1 (6 bases). This CDR3 region has 20 residues. The V gene's germline CDR1 is GTSNPN and CDR2 SVGIG (reference sequence). V was cut by 3 bases and J by 5 bases, with 32 bases left in between. CDR3 in DNA: TGTGCCTGGAGAATTCCCGCTCGGGGACACGTCCAGGGTACGTATCAGCCCCAGCATTTT. It codes for CAWRIPARGHVQGTYQPQHF.

The chain combines TRBV3-1 with TRBJ2-5; D is unclear. Looked up from germline, CDR1 is LGHDT and CDR2 is YNNKEL (reference sequence). There are 12 residues in the CDR3. Trimming shortened V by 3 bases and J by 3 bases, and 5 bases separated the two germline ends. CDR3 nucleotides: TGTGCCAGCAGCCATGGTGAAGAGACCCAGTACTTC. It translates to CASSHGEETQYF.

V is TRBV30 and J is TRBJ2-3; D call uncertain. V lost 4 bases and J lost 4, with 18 bases in between. The CDR3 has 15 amino acids. Germline V gene lookup returns CDR1 GTSNPN and CDR2 SVGIG (reference sequence). CDR3 bases: TGTGCCTGGACCCTATTGAGGTATGGGGCAGATACGCAGTATTTT. Amino acids: CAWTLLRYGADTQYF.

Written as DNA, the CDR3 is TGTGCCACCAGCAGAGATGGCGGGGACAGCTACGAGCAGTACTTC. Residues: CATSRDGGDSYEQYF. This chain joins TRBV15 and TRBJ2-7; tentatively, D is TRBD1 (7 bases). With 0 bases removed from V and 3 bases from J, the gap between germline ends came to 12 bases. The CDR3 is 15 amino acids. Germline CDR1 reads LNHNV; CDR2 reads YYDKDF (reference sequence). The complete variable domain, with remaining parts taken from reference TRBV15 and TRBJ2-7, reads DAMVIQNPRYQVTQFGKPVTLSCSQTLNHNVMYWYQQKSSQAPKLLFHYYDKDFNNEADTPDNFQSRRPNTSFCFLDIRSPGLGDTAMYLCATSRDGGDSYEQYFGPGTRLTVT.

The J gene is TRBJ2-1, the V gene TRBV9; 8 nucleotides align to TRBD2. The germline CDR1 and CDR2 sequences are SGDLS and YYNGEE. CDR3 length: 15 amino acids. Unmatched junction bases numbered 7, after V lost 3 bases and J lost 5 bases. The CDR3 DNA reads TGTGCCAGCAGCGGGCTAGCGGGCACTAACAATGAGCAGTTCTTC. Translation: CASSGLAGTNNEQFF. Variable domain in full (rest from reference TRBV9 and TRBJ2-1): DSGVTQTPKHLITATGQRVTLRCSPRSGDLSVYWYQQSLDQGLQFLIQYYNGEERAKGNILERFSAQQFPDLHSELNLSSLELGDSALYFCASSGLAGTNNEQFFGPGTRLTVL.

In DNA form, the CDR3 reads TGTGCCAGCAGCTTAGGACACCCTTACGAGCAGTACTTC. Residues: CASSLGHPYEQYF. The V and J genes are TRBV11-2 and TRBJ2-7; no clear D. The V end lost 1 base, the J end lost 4 bases, and 8 bases lay between the germline ends. CDR1 is SGHAT, CDR2 FQNNGV, per germline. The CDR3 contains 13 residues.

The chain's CDR3 is CASSLEYQPQHF. The CDR3 DNA reads TGTGCCAGCAGCTTAGAATATCAGCCCCAGCATTTT. The chain has TRBV11-2 and TRBJ1-5, with no clear D. V was shortened by 0 bases and J by 5 bases, with 2 bases between the two germline ends. The CDR3 runs to 12 residues. The germline V gene has CDR1 SGHAT and CDR2 FQNNGV.

The genes are TRBV9 and TRBJ2-2, with D unclear. CDR1 is SGDLS, CDR2 YYNGEE, per germline. This CDR3 is built from 13 residues. Deletions cut 4 bases from V and 5 bases from J, with 9 bases between. The CDR3, as DNA: TGTGCCAGCAGCTTACAAGTGACCGGGGAGCTGTTTTTT. It translates to CASSLQVTGELFF. The whole variable domain, filled in from reference TRBV9 and TRBJ2-2, reads DSGVTQTPKHLITATGQRVTLRCSPRSGDLSVYWYQQSLDQGLQFLIQYYNGEERAKGNILERFSAQQFPDLHSELNLSSLELGDSALYFCASSLQVTGELFFGEGSRLTVL.

The rearrangement uses TRBV19 and TRBJ2-7; D perhaps matches TRBD2 (5 bases). Germline CDR1 is LNHDA and CDR2 is SQIVND (reference sequence). Trimming took off 6 bases at V and 0 bases at J, with 12 bases between the two ends. This CDR3 region has 14 residues. In DNA form, the CDR3 reads TGTGCCAGTAGAGAACGGGGAAGCTCCTACGAGCAGTACTTC. It yields the protein CASRERGSSYEQYF.

Only one count was recorded for this clonotype. CDR3 sequence (DNA): TGTGCCAGCAGTTACCTCCGGACTAGTCACTTCGAGCAGTACTTC. Its protein product is CASSYLRTSHFEQYF. This chain uses TRBV6-2 or TRBV6-3 with TRBJ2-7; 7 bases line up with TRBD2. The CDR3 length is 15 residues. Trimming cost V 2 bases and J 6 bases; bases outside gene matches: 10. Germline V lookup: CDR1 MNHEY, CDR2 SVGEGT.

The gene calls are TRBV30 and TRBJ2-7; tentatively, D is TRBD2 (6 bases). CDR3 length: 14 amino acids. The germline CDR1 and CDR2 sequences are GTSNPN and SVGIG (reference sequence). The V gene lost 4 bases and the J gene lost 5 bases, with 18 bases spanning the gap. The CDR3 protein is CAWMGTQLGNEQYF. The CDR3 coding sequence is TGTGCCTGGATGGGGACTCAACTGGGCAACGAGCAGTACTTC.

This clonotype came up once. V is TRBV12-3 or TRBV12-4 and J is TRBJ1-2; TRBD1 is a possible D gene (6 bases). Trimming shortened V by 6 bases and J by 4 bases, and 15 bases separated the two germline ends. The CDR3 consists of 14 residues. The CDR3: CASRDKGVGYGYTF. CDR3 nucleotides: TGTGCCAGCAGGGACAAGGGGGTTGGCTATGGCTACACCTTC.

The V call is TRBV20-1, the J call TRBJ2-6, with 7 bases lining up with TRBD1. Unmatched junction bases numbered 6, after V lost 3 bases and J lost 1 base. Germline CDR1 and CDR2: DFQATT and SNEGSKA (reference sequence). The CDR3 consists of 16 residues. The CDR3 region has the DNA TGCAGTGCTAGTCGTGACAGGGTTTCTGGGGCCAACGTCCTGACTTTC. As protein: CSASRDRVSGANVLTF.

This clonotype was detected once. The chain joins TRBV30 to TRBJ2-1; either TRBD1 or TRBD2 may fit D (5 bases each). V dropped 7 bases and J dropped 2 bases, with 18 bases sitting between them. This CDR3 contains 15 residues. CDR1 and CDR2 from the germline V gene are GTSNPN and SVGIG (reference sequence). The CDR3 nucleotides are TGTGCCTCGAGGGGTGGGGGTTCCACCTACAATGAGCAGTTCTTC. The encoded protein is CASRGGGSTYNEQFF.

The CDR3 nucleotides read TGTGCCAGCAGCGTATCGGGACTAGCGTACGAGCAGTACTTC. This codes for CASSVSGLAYEQYF. V and J are TRBV9 and TRBJ2-7; 10 nucleotides line up with TRBD2. The CDR3 is 14 amino acids. Germline V lookup: CDR1 SGDLS, CDR2 YYNGEE. V was clipped by 1 base and J by 4 bases; unmatched bases: 2.

This clonotype was picked up one time. The chain has TRBV30 and TRBJ1-1, with D uncertain. V was shortened by 8 bases and J by 9 bases, with 13 bases between the two germline ends. This CDR3 has 10 amino acids. Germline lookup yields CDR1 GTSNPN and CDR2 SVGIG (reference sequence). This CDR3 reads CALGGSKAFF. CDR3 coding DNA: TGTGCCCTTGGCGGGTCTAAAGCTTTCTTT.